This passage covers 6 T cell receptor beta chains from one sample sequenced in a study of long-term antiretroviral therapy in people with HIV. Runs used v3.0 of the immunoSEQ assay and were done at survey level. Using immunoSEQ multiplex PCR, the repertoire was profiled, and TCRdb retains in-frame clones only, with some absent. The sample holds more than 11,000 clones; around 82% are singletons and the top ten take 25% to 30%. Sequencing used unsorted PBMCs, obtained 3.1 years after starting antiretroviral therapy. These receptors all stem from a middle-aged man with HIV.

The chain joins TRBV5-1 to TRBJ2-7; TRBD2 agrees at 7 bases. Germline V gene sequence: CDR1 SGHRS, CDR2 YFSETQ. This CDR3 is built from 16 residues. With V trimmed by 0 bases and J by 0 bases, 6 bases remained unmatched. As DNA, the CDR3 is TGCGCCAGCAGCTTGGTGGGAGGGAAGAGCTCCTACGAGCAGTACTTC. Amino acids: CASSLVGGKSSYEQYF.

This chain uses TRBV9 with TRBJ2-5; possible D gene TRBD2, 7 bases. V lost 0 bases and J lost 5, with 14 bases in between. The germline gives CDR1 SGDLS, CDR2 YYNGEE. The CDR3 consists of 15 residues. CDR3 nucleotide sequence: TGTGCCAGCAGCGTAGAGGTGGGGGGGCCTGAGACCCAGTACTTC. Amino acids: CASSVEVGGPETQYF.

The chain has TRBV9 and TRBJ1-2, with 9 bases aligning to TRBD1. The CDR3 spans 14 residues. Germline assignment: CDR1 SGDLS and CDR2 YYNGEE. Unmatched junction bases numbered 1, after V lost 0 bases and J lost 4 bases. The CDR3 DNA is TGTGCCAGCAGCGTAGTGGACAGGGGCTATGGCTACACCTTC. Protein: CASSVVDRGYGYTF.

The rearrangement joins TRBV27 to TRBJ1-4; TRBD1 matches 9 bases. This CDR3 region has 17 residues. V lost 0 bases and J lost 5; bases outside the gene matches: 7. The V gene's germline CDR1 is MNHEY and CDR2 SMNVEV (reference sequence). CDR3 region: CASSLSRTGQGNEKLFF. DNA of the CDR3: TGTGCCAGCAGTTTATCTAGAACGGGACAGGGCAATGAAAAACTGTTTTTT.

The chain joins TRBV19 to TRBJ1-1, with D unresolved. Trimming took off 3 bases at V and 2 bases at J, with 10 bases between the two ends. The CDR3 is made up of 14 amino acids. Germline CDR1 reads LNHDA; CDR2 reads SQIVND (reference sequence). CDR3 in DNA: TGTGCCAGTAGTATGGCACTGCCTAACACTGAAGCTTTCTTT. This codes for CASSMALPNTEAFF.

This sequence joins TRBV5-1 and TRBJ1-1; D possibly corresponds to TRBD1 (6 bases). The V and J ends lost 2 bases and 3 bases respectively, with 11 bases between them. The germline V gene encodes CDR1 SGHRS and CDR2 YFSETQ. The CDR3 covers 14 residues. The CDR3 coding sequence is TGCGCCAGCAGCTTCTCGGGGGCCGACACTGAAGCTTTCTTT. Its protein product is CASSFSGADTEAFF.